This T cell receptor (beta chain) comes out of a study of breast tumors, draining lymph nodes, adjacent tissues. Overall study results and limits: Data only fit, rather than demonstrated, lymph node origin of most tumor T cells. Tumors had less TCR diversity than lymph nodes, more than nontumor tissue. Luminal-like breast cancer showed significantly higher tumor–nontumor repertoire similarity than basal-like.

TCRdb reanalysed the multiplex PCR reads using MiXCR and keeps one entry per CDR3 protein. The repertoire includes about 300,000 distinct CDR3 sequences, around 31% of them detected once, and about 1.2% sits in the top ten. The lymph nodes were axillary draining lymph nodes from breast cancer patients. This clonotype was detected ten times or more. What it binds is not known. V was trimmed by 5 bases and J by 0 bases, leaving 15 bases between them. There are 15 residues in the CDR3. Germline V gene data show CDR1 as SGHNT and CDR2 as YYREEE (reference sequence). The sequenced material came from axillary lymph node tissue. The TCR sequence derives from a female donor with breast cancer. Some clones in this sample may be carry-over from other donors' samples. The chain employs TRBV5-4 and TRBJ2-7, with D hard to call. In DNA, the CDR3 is TGTGCCAGCAGTTCCCGTGGGCCAGGCTCCTACGAGCAGTACTTC. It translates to CASSSRGPGSYEQYF.